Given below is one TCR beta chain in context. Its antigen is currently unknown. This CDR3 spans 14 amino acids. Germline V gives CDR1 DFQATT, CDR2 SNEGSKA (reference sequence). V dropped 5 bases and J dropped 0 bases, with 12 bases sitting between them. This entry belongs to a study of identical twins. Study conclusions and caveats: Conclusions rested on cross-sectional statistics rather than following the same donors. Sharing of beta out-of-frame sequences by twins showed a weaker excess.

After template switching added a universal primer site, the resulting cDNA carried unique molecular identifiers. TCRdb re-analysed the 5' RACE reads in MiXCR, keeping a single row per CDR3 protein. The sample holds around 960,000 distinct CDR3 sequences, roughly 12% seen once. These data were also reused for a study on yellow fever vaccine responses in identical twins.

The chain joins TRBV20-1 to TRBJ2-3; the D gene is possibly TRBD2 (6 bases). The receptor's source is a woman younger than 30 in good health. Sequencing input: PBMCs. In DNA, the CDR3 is TGCAGTGCTGAGAGCGGGTATAGCACAGATACGCAGTATTTT. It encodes CSAESGYSTDTQYF.